These T cell receptor beta chains were read from a single sample in a study of T cells in Graves' hyperthyroidism and ophthalmopathy. TCRdb recomputed calls from the multiplex PCR reads with MiXCR, one row per CDR3 protein. The data show roughly 250,000 distinct CDR3 sequences, about 15% seen once. Sequenced sample: blood. The receptors stem from a woman aged 40 to 50 with Graves' hyperthyroidism that later progressed to Graves' ophthalmopathy. Each CDR3 is given without its conserved first and last residue. The order of the fields is V gene, J gene, CDR3 length, CDR3 protein.

v_call: TRBV7-9; j_call: TRBJ1-2; cdr3_length: 10; cdr3_aa: ASSYGVSGYT
v_call: TRBV20-1; j_call: TRBJ2-1; cdr3_length: 13; cdr3_aa: SASVSGKGRNEQF
v_call: TRBV7-9; j_call: TRBJ1-5; cdr3_length: 13; cdr3_aa: ASSPGGASNQPQH
v_call: TRBV5-1; j_call: TRBJ1-2; cdr3_length: 13; cdr3_aa: ASSSDFGQTGGYT
v_call: TRBV6-5; j_call: TRBJ1-2; cdr3_length: 12; cdr3_aa: ASGWQYLNYGYT
v_call: TRBV18; j_call: TRBJ1-1; cdr3_length: 14; cdr3_aa: ASSPGKGGLNTEAF
v_call: TRBV10-3; j_call: TRBJ2-1; cdr3_length: 15; cdr3_aa: AISGLAGGLRDNEQF
v_call: TRBV27; j_call: TRBJ2-2; cdr3_length: 10; cdr3_aa: ASSSLGGELF
v_call: TRBV18; j_call: TRBJ2-5; cdr3_length: 12; cdr3_aa: ASSPRAGGETQY
v_call: TRBV5-4; j_call: TRBJ2-7; cdr3_length: 13; cdr3_aa: ASSLGSGSSYEQY
v_call: TRBV5-6; j_call: TRBJ1-4; cdr3_length: 14; cdr3_aa: ASSSSEWTESEKLF
v_call: TRBV28; j_call: TRBJ2-7; cdr3_length: 12; cdr3_aa: ASSLAGGAYEQY
v_call: TRBV3-1; j_call: TRBJ1-1; cdr3_length: 13; cdr3_aa: ASSQEMVLNTEAF
v_call: TRBV20-1; j_call: TRBJ1-5; cdr3_length: 10; cdr3_aa: SAGRGNQPQH
v_call: TRBV6-1; j_call: TRBJ2-7; cdr3_length: 14; cdr3_aa: ASSYGGNGPTYEQY
v_call: TRBV9; j_call: TRBJ2-7; cdr3_length: 13; cdr3_aa: ASSVGGLGTYEQY
v_call: TRBV19; j_call: TRBJ2-1; cdr3_length: 12; cdr3_aa: ASSMDRSQGEQF
v_call: TRBV30; j_call: TRBJ2-7; cdr3_length: 10; cdr3_aa: AWGGLSGEQY
v_call: TRBV11-2; j_call: TRBJ2-5; cdr3_length: 12; cdr3_aa: ASSSRPPQETRY
v_call: TRBV27; j_call: TRBJ2-7; cdr3_length: 10; cdr3_aa: ASSTRGLEQY
v_call: TRBV3-1; j_call: TRBJ2-7; cdr3_length: 9; cdr3_aa: ASSQRDEQY
v_call: TRBV7-9; j_call: TRBJ2-7; cdr3_length: 14; cdr3_aa: ASSRTSGMSSYEQY
v_call: TRBV11-2; j_call: TRBJ2-5; cdr3_length: 10; cdr3_aa: ASSAYQETQY
v_call: TRBV6-5; j_call: TRBJ2-6; cdr3_length: 15; cdr3_aa: ASSYWQGGSGANVLT
v_call: TRBV5-1; j_call: TRBJ2-1; cdr3_length: 16; cdr3_aa: ASSLTPTGNFLGREQF
v_call: TRBV7-9; j_call: TRBJ2-1; cdr3_length: 15; cdr3_aa: ASSLEGGGYSYNEQF
v_call: TRBV19; j_call: TRBJ1-1; cdr3_length: 13; cdr3_aa: ASSPWTGTGTEAF
v_call: TRBV5-5; j_call: TRBJ2-5; cdr3_length: 14; cdr3_aa: ASSLEFMACIWTQY
v_call: TRBV18; j_call: TRBJ2-3; cdr3_length: 15; cdr3_aa: ASSSLPGKLSTDTQY
v_call: TRBV13; j_call: TRBJ2-7; cdr3_length: 13; cdr3_aa: ASSLGLAVTYEQY
v_call: TRBV5-1; j_call: TRBJ2-5; cdr3_length: 13; cdr3_aa: ASSRGQGMPETQY
v_call: TRBV20-1; j_call: TRBJ2-3; cdr3_length: 13; cdr3_aa: SARGQLYNTDTQY
v_call: TRBV29-1; j_call: TRBJ2-1; cdr3_length: 8; cdr3_aa: SIFYNEQF
v_call: TRBV30; j_call: TRBJ1-5; cdr3_length: 12; cdr3_aa: AWSPGTGAQPQH
v_call: TRBV12-3/TRBV12-4; j_call: TRBJ1-5; cdr3_length: 18; cdr3_aa: ASSLRGGGLLGGAYQPQH
v_call: TRBV6-1; j_call: TRBJ1-5; cdr3_length: 15; cdr3_aa: ASSEARKGETNQPQH
v_call: TRBV18; j_call: TRBJ2-1; cdr3_length: 13; cdr3_aa: ASSPPWTSTNEQF
v_call: TRBV7-3; j_call: TRBJ2-5; cdr3_length: 11; cdr3_aa: ASSLGPQETQY
v_call: TRBV6-1; j_call: TRBJ1-1; cdr3_length: 9; cdr3_aa: ASRVNTEAF
v_call: TRBV28; j_call: TRBJ2-2; cdr3_length: 14; cdr3_aa: ASRSGALANTGELF
v_call: TRBV2; j_call: TRBJ1-1; cdr3_length: 15; cdr3_aa: ASRHPAGGGGGTEAF
v_call: TRBV30; j_call: TRBJ2-3; cdr3_length: 11; cdr3_aa: AWDYQSTDTQY
v_call: TRBV7-9; j_call: TRBJ1-5; cdr3_length: 13; cdr3_aa: ASSLGSSVNQPQH
v_call: TRBV30; j_call: TRBJ2-7; cdr3_length: 13; cdr3_aa: AWVMDRVGSYEQY
v_call: TRBV2; j_call: TRBJ2-7; cdr3_length: 18; cdr3_aa: ASTQSGLGGQGRAPYEQY
v_call: TRBV7-9; j_call: TRBJ2-2; cdr3_length: 13; cdr3_aa: ASSARPYRSGELF